A selection of T cell receptor beta chains follows, all from one sample in a study of blood T cell repertoires in COVID-19. TCRdb's copy holds only in-frame clones and misses some; the assay was immunoSEQ multiplex PCR. The data contain about 120,000 clones, 75% to 85% of them singletons. The sample comprised peripheral blood. The receptors were gathered from a human donor in a cohort sampled during active COVID-19. The conserved cysteine and the conserved F or W are not part of the CDR3 here.

V gene	CDR3 protein
TRBV7-8	ASSFQGVVETQY
TRBV10-1	ASSEGGGTIKTQY
TRBV18	ASSETANYGYT
TRBV6-5	ASSYSAGEGSPLH
TRBV5-4	ASSPGLSTDTQY
TRBV28	ASNWSGQGAGGYT
TRBV27	ASSQETGGFGGELF
TRBV7-8	ASSRRTSGGSDTQY
TRBV27	ASSLWGPGDYEQY
TRBV3-1/TRBV3-2	ASSQVGGRSYEQY
TRBV7-6	ASTKHSPLH
TRBV7-2	ASSLGLAGGPLRETQY
TRBV19	ASSPRTGAMAETQY
TRBV27	ASSRSQGRGDQPQH
TRBV7-9	ASSPQGAGAEAF
TRBV10-1	ARDRGQKVSRGNQPQH
TRBV7-2	ASSRGADLRGYT
TRBV5-1	ASSLWDSSNQPQH
TRBV7-2	ASSLAPQTGLYGYT
TRBV7-9	ASSLAISGVVDTQY
TRBV24-1	ATSEPTVNYGYT
TRBV2	ASTAGTSNSPLH
TRBV27	ASSLYLSSGANVLT
TRBV5-1	ASSVGGTLNEKLF
TRBV15	ATSGGLARETQY
TRBV6-6	ASSPRTRDRATQPQH
TRBV27	ASSPPRQGLEVYNSPLH
TRBV4-1	ASSRLGLAGAASTDTQY
TRBV7-9	ASSSATGDGYT
TRBV7-6	ASSLVSRNTDTQY
TRBV7-2	ASSGRASGGHYEQY
TRBV3-1/TRBV3-2	ASSPVTGSYNSPLH
TRBV27	ASSHRQGVNEKLF
TRBV19	ATSLGLAGGSNTGELF
TRBV27	ASTLSGGTYNEQF
TRBV29-1	SVVRGQGGNEQY
TRBV7-7	ASSYRVYTGELF
TRBV6-4	ASSEGLAVTDTQY
TRBV4-3	ASSQAGGSTDTQY
TRBV6-5	ASIDGQTNSPLH
TRBV19	ASSPTWDSSSYEQY
TRBV6-5	ASSYGGNTEAF
TRBV19	ASSMSGGETQY
TRBV11-2	ASSLVGHHFQETQY
TRBV18	ASSPTAGTGGLTGELF
TRBV5-1	ASSGSRSSNEKLF
TRBV12-3/TRBV12-4	ASSRSGYGYT